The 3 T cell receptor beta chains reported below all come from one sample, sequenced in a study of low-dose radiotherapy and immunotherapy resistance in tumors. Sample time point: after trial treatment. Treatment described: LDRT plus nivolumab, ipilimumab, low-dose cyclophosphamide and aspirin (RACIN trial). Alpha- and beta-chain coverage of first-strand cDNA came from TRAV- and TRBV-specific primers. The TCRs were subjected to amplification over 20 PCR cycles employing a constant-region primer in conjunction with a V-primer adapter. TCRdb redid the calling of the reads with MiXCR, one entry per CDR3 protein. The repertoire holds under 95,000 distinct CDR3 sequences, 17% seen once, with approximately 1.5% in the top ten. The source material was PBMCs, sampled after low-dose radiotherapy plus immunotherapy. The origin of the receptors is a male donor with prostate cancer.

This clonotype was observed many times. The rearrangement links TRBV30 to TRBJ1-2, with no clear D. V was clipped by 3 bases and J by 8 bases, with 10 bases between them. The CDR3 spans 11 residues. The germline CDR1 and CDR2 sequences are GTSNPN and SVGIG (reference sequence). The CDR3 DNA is TGTGCCTGGAGCAGGCGATTGGGCTACACCTTC. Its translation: CAWSRRLGYTF.

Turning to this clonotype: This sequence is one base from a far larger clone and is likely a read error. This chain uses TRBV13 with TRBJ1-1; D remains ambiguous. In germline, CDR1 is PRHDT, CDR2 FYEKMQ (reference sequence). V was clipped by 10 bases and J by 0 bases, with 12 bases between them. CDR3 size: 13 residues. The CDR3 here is CANTQVVNTEAFF. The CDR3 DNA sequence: TGTGCCAACACCCAGGTGGTGAACACTGAAGCTTTCTTT.

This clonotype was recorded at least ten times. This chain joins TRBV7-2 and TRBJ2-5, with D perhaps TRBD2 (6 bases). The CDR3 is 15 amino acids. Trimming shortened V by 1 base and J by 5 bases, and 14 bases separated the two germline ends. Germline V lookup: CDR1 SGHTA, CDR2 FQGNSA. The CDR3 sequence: CASSLVPGEFETQYF. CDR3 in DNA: TGTGCCAGCAGCTTAGTTCCGGGAGAGTTCGAGACCCAGTACTTC.